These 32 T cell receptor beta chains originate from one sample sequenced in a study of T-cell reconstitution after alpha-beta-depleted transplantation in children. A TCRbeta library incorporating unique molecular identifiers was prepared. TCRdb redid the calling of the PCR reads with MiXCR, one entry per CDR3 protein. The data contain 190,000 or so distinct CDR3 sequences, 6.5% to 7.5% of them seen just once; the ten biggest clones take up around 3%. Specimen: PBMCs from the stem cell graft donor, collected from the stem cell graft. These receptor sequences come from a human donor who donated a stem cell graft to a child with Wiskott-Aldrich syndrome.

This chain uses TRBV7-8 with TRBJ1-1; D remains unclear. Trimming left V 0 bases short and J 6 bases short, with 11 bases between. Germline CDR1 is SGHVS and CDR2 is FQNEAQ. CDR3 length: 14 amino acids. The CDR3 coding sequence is TGTGCCAGCAGCTTAGCTATAGGTGGGGCTGAAGCTTTCTTT. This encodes CASSLAIGGAEAFF.

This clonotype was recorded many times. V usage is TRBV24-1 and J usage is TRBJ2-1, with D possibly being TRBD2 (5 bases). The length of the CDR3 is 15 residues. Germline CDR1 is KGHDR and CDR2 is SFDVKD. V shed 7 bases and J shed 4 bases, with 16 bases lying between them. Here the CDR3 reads CATSDTGLGYNEQFF. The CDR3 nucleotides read TGTGCCACCAGCGATACGGGGTTGGGTTACAATGAGCAGTTCTTC.

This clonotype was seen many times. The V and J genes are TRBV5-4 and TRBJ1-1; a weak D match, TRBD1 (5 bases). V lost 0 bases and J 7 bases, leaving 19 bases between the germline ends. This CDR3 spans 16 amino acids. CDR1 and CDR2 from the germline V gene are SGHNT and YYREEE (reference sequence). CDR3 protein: CASSLGRGATRGEAFF. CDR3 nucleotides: TGTGCCAGCAGCTTGGGCCGTGGGGCGACGAGGGGTGAAGCTTTCTTT. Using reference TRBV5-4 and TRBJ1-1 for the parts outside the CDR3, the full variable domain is ETGVTQSPTHLIKTRGQQVTLRCSSQSGHNTVSWYQQALGQGPQFIFQYYREEENGRGNFPPRFSGLQFPNYSSELNVNALELDDSALYLCASSLGRGATRGEAFFGQGTRLTVV.

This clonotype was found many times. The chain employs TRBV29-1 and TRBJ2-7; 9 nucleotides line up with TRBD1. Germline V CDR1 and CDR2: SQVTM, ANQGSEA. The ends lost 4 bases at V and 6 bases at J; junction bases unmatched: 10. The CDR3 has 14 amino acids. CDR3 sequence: CSVVTGTGLTEQYF. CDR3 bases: TGCAGCGTTGTGACCGGGACAGGGCTTACCGAGCAGTACTTC.

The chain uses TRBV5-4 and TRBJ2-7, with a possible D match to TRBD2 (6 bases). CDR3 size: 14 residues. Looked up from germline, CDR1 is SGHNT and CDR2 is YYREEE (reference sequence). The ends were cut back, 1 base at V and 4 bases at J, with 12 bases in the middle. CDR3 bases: TGTGCCAGCAGCTTGTTAGGAGGGTATTACGAGCAGTACTTC. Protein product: CASSLLGGYYEQYF.

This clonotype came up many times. The chain's CDR3 is CASSRTLGHEQFF. For the CDR3, the DNA is TGTGCCAGCAGCCGCACTCTCGGCCATGAGCAGTTCTTC. This chain uses TRBV14 with TRBJ2-1; D unclear. V was pared by 4 bases and J by 8 bases, with 12 bases between. Germline V gene lookup returns CDR1 SGHDN and CDR2 FVKESK. The CDR3 extends over 13 amino acids.

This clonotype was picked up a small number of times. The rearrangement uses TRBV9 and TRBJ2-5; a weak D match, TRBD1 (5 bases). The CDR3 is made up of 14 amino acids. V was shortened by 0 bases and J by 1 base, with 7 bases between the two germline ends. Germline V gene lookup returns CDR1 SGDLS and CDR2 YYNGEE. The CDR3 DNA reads TGTGCCAGCAGCGTAGGCAGGGCCCAAGAGACCCAGTACTTC. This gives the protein CASSVGRAQETQYF.

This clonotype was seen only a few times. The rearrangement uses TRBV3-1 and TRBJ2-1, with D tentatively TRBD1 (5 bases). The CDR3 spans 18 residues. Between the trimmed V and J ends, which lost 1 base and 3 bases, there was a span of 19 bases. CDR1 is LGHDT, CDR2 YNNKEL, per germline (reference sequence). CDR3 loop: CASSQGGESVFIYNEQFF. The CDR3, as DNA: TGTGCCAGCAGCCAAGGGGGCGAAAGTGTCTTTATCTACAATGAGCAGTTCTTC.

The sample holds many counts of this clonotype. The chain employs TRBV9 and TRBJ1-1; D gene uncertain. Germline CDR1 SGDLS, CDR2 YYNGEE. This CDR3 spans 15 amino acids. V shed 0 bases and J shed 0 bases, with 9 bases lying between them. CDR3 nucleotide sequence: TGTGCCAGCAGCGTAGCCCCACAGTTGAACACTGAAGCTTTCTTT. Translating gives CASSVAPQLNTEAFF.

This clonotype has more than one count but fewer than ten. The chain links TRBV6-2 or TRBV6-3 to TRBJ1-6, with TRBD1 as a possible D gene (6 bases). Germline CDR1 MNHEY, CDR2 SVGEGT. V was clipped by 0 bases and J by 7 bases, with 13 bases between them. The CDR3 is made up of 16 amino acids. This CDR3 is CASSYSRGDLNSPLHF. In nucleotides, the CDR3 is TGTGCCAGCAGTTACTCCAGGGGCGATTTGAATTCACCCCTCCACTTT.

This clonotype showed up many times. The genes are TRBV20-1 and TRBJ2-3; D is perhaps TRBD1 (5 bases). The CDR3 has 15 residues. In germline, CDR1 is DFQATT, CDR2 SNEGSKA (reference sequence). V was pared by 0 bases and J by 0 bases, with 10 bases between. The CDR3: CSARDGRESTDTQYF. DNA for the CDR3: TGCAGTGCTAGAGATGGCAGGGAAAGCACAGATACGCAGTATTTT.

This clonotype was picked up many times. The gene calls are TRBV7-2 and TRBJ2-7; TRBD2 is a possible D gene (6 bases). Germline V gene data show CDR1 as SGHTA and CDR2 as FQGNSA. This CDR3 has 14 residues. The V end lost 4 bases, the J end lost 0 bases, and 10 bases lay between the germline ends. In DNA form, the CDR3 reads TGTGCCAGCAGCTCCGGGGGAGTCTCCTACGAGCAGTACTTC. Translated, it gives CASSSGGVSYEQYF.

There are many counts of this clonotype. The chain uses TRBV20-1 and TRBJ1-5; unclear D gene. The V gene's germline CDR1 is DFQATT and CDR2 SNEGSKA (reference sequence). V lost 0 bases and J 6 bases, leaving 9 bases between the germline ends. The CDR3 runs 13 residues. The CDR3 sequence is CSARDRRSQPQHF. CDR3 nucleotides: TGCAGTGCTAGAGATAGGCGGAGTCAGCCCCAGCATTTT.

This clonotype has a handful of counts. CDR3 residues: CASSPPFVSTDTQYF. CDR3 sequence (DNA): TGTGCCAGCTCACCACCGTTTGTGAGCACAGATACGCAGTATTTT. The chain recombines TRBV18 with TRBJ2-3; unclear D gene. V gave up 0 bases and J gave up 0 bases, with 7 bases separating them. Germline CDR1 KGHSH, CDR2 LQKENI. This CDR3 has 15 residues.

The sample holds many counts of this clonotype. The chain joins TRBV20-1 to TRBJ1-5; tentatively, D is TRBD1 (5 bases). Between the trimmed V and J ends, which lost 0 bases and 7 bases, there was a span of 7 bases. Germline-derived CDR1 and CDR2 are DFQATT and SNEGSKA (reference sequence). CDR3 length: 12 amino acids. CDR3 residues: CSAREGRQPQHF. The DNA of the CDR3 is TGCAGTGCTAGAGAGGGGCGGCAGCCCCAGCATTTT.

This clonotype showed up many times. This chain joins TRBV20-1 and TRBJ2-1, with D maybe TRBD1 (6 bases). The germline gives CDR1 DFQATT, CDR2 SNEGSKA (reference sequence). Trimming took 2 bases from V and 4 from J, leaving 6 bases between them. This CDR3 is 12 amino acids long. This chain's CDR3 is CSARQGYNEQFF. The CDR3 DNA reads TGCAGTGCTAGACAGGGGTACAATGAGCAGTTCTTC.

The CDR3 sequence is CASNDERGSGHEQFF. DNA for the CDR3: TGTGCCAGTAACGACGAAAGGGGTTCTGGGCATGAGCAGTTCTTC. This chain connects TRBV19 to TRBJ2-1; perhaps TRBD1 as D (5 bases). With 7 bases removed from V and 8 bases from J, the gap between germline ends came to 21 bases. This CDR3 comprises 15 residues. The germline CDR1 and CDR2 sequences are LNHDA and SQIVND (reference sequence).

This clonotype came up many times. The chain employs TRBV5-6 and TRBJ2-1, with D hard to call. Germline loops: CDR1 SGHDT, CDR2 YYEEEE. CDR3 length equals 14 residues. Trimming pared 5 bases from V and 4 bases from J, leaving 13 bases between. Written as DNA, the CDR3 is TGTGCCAGCAGTCCGACACTTCAATACAATGAGCAGTTCTTC. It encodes CASSPTLQYNEQFF. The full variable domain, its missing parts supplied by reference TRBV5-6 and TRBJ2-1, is DAGVTQSPTHLIKTRGQQVTLRCSPKSGHDTVSWYQQALGQGPQFIFQYYEEEERQRGNFPDRFSGHQFPNYSSELNVNALLLGDSALYLCASSPTLQYNEQFFGPGTRLTVL.

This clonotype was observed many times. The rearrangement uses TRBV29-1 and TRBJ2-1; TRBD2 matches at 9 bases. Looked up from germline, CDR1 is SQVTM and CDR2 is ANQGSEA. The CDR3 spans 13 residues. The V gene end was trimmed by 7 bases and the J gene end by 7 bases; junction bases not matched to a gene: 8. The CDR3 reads CSAPGTSLNEQFF. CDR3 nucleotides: TGCAGCGCCCCCGGGACTAGCTTAAATGAGCAGTTCTTC.

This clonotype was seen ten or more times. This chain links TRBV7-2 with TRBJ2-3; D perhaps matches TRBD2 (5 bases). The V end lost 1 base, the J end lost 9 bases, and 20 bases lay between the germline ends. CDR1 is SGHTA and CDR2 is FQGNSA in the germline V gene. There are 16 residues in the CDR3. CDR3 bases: TGTGCCAGCAGCTTAGGAGGACCCGAGGGCAGGCGAACGCAGTATTTT. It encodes CASSLGGPEGRRTQYF. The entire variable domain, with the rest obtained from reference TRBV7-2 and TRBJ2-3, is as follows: GAGVSQSPSNKVTEKGKDVELRCDPISGHTALYWYRQSLGQGLEFLIYFQGNSAPDKSGLPSDRFSAERTGGSVSTLTIQRTQQEDSAVYLCASSLGGPEGRRTQYFGPGTRLTVL.

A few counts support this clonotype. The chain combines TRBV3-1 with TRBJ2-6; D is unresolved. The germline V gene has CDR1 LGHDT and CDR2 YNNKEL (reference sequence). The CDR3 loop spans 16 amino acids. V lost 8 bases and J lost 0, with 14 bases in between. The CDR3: CASSRAPSSGANVLTF. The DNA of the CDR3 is TGTGCCAGCTCTCGAGCCCCAAGCTCTGGGGCCAACGTCCTGACTTTC. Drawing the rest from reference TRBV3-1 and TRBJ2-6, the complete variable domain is DTAVSQTPKYLVTQMGNDKSIKCEQNLGHDTMYWYKQDSKKFLKIMFSYNNKELIINETVPNRFSPKSPDKAHLNLHINSLELGDSAVYFCASSRAPSSGANVLTFGAGSRLTVL.

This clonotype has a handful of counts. The CDR3 DNA reads as TGTGCCAGCAGTGAAGGGACAGGTAGCTCCTACAATGAGCAGTTCTTC. It yields the protein CASSEGTGSSYNEQFF. The chain has TRBV6-1 and TRBJ2-1; 7 nucleotides agree with TRBD1. The CDR3 runs to 16 residues. Germline V gives CDR1 MNHNS, CDR2 SASEGT. The V segment lost 1 base and the J segment 0 bases; nucleotides outside the gene matches: 3.

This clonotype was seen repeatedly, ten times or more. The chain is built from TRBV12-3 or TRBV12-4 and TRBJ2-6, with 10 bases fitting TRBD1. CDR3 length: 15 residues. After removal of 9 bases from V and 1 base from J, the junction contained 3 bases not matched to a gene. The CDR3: CASDRGPSGANVLTF. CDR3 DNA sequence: TGTGCCAGTGACAGGGGGCCTTCTGGGGCCAACGTCCTGACTTTC.

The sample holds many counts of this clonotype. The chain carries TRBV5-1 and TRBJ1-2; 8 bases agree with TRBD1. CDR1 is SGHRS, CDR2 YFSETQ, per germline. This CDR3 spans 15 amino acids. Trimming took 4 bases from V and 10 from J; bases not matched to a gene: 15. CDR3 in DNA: TGCGCCAGCAGCCAAGTACTTGGACAGGGTGGTTTCTACACCTTC. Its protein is CASSQVLGQGGFYTF.

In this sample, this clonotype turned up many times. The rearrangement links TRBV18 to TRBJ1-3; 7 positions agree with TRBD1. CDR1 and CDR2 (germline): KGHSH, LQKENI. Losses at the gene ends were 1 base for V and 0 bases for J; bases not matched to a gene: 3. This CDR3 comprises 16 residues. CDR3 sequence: CASSPQGAFSGNTIYF. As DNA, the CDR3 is TGTGCCAGCTCACCACAGGGGGCCTTCTCTGGAAACACCATATATTTT. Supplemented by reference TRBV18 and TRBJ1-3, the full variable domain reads NAGVMQNPRHLVRRRGQEARLRCSPMKGHSHVYWYRQLPEEGLKFMVYLQKENIIDESGMPKERFSAEFPKEGPSILRIQQVVRGDSAAYFCASSPQGAFSGNTIYFGEGSWLTVV.

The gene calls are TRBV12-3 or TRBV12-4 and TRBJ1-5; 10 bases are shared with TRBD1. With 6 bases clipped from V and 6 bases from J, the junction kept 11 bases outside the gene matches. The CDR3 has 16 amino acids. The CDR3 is CASSPPTGQGTQPQHF. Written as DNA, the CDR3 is TGTGCCAGCAGCCCGCCGACGGGACAGGGGACTCAGCCCCAGCATTTT.

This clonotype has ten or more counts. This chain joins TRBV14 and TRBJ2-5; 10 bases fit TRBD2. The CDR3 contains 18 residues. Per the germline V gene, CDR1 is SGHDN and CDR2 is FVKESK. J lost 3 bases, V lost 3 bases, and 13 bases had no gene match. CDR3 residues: CASSHLPDLAGVKETQYF. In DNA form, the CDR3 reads TGTGCCAGCAGCCATCTCCCCGACCTAGCGGGAGTAAAAGAGACCCAGTACTTC.

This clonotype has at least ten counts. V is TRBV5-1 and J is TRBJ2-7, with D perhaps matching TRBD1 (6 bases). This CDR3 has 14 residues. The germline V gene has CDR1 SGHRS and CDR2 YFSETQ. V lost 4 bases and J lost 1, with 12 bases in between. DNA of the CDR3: TGCGCCAGCAGCGAAACAGGGTATTCCTACGAGCAGTACTTC. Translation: CASSETGYSYEQYF.

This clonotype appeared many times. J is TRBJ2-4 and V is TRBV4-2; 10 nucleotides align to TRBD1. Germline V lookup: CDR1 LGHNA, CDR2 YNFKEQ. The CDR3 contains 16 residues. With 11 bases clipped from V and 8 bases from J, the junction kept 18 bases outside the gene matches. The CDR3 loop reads CAAGGRQGAALDIQYF. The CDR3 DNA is TGTGCCGCAGGAGGGAGACAGGGGGCTGCTCTTGACATTCAGTACTTC.

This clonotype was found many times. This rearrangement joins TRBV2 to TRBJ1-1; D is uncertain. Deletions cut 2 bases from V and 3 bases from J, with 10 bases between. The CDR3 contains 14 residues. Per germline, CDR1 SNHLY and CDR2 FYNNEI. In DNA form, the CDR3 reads TGTGCCAGCAGTGAAAGGCCAGATTACACTGAAGCTTTCTTT. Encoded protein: CASSERPDYTEAFF.

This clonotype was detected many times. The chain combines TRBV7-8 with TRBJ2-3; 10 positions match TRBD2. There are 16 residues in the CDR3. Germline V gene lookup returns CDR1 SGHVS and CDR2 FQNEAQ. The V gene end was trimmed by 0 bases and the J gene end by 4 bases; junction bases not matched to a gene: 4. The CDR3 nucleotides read TGTGCCAGCAGCTTAGCAGCAGCGGGAGGGGCAGATACGCAGTATTTT. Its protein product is CASSLAAAGGADTQYF.

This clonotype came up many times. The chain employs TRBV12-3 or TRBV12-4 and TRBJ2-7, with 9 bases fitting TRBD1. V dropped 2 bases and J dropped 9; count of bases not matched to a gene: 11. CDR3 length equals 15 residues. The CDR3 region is CASSLIGTGTSRQYF. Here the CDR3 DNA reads TGTGCCAGCAGTTTAATTGGGACAGGGACCTCACGGCAGTACTTC.